The sequence of this T cell receptor beta chain was determined in a study of blood T cell repertoires in COVID-19. Whole-study context: Collection of acute and convalescent COVID-19 samples took place in the United States, Italy and Spain. Sources were T cells, B-cell-depleted T cells, or PBMCs; the material itself was cDNA or gDNA.

The method was immunoSEQ multiplex PCR; TCRdb's version includes in-frame clones alone and lacks a portion of them. Of approximately 88,000 clones in the sample, nearly 80% were seen once. Enrollment of patients from Seattle took place during active infection, with longitudinal follow-up. This CDR3 has 15 amino acids. The rearrangement uses TRBV21-1 and TRBJ1-1; the table's D call, TRBD1, was not checked against the DNA. TRBV21-1 corresponds to a pseudogene. The clonotype originates from a man between 65 and 85 years old with COVID-19, enrolled during active disease. The source material was peripheral blood. CDR3 sequence (DNA): TGTGCCAGCAGCAAAGTGGGCACAGGGGGCGAGGGAGCTTTCTTT. Its translation is CASSKVGTGGEGAFF.